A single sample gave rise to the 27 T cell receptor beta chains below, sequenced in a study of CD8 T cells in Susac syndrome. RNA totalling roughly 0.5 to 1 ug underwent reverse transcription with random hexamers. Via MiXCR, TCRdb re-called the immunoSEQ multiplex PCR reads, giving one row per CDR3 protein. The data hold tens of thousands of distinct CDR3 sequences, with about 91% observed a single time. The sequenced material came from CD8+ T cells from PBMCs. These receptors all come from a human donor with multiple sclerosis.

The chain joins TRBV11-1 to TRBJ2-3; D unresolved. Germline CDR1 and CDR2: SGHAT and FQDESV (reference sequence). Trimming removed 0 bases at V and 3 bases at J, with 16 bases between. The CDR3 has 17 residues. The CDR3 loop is CASSLASVGSRTDTQYF. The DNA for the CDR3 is TGTGCCAGCAGCTTAGCCTCGGTCGGGTCGAGAACAGATACGCAGTATTTT. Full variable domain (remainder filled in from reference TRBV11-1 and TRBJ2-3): EAEVAQSPRYKITEKSQAVAFWCDPISGHATLYWYRQILGQGPELLVQFQDESVVDDSQLPKDRFSAERLKGVDSTLKIQPAELGDSAMYLCASSLASVGSRTDTQYFGPGTRLTVL.

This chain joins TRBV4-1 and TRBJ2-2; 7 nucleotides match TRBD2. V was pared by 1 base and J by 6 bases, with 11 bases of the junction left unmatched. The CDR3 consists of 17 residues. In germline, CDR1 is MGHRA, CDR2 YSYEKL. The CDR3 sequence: CASSQVRSGVGPGELFF. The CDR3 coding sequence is TGCGCCAGCAGCCAAGTTCGGAGCGGGGTTGGTCCCGGGGAGCTGTTTTTT.

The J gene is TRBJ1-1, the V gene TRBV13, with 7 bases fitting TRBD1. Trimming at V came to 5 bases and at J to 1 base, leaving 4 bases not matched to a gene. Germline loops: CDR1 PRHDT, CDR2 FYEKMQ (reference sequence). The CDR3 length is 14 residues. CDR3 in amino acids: CASSPGGTNTEAFF. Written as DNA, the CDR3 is TGTGCCAGCAGCCCAGGGGGGACGAACACTGAAGCTTTCTTT.

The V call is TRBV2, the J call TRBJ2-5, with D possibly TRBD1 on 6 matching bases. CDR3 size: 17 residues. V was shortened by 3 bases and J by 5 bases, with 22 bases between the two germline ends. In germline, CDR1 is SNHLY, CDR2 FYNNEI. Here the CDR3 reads CASSDSIGQSPAETQYF. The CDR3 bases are TGTGCCAGCAGTGACTCTATAGGACAGTCCCCAGCGGAGACCCAGTACTTC.

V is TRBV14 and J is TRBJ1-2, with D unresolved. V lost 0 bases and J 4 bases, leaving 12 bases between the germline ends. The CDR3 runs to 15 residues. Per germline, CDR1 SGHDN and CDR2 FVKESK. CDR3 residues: CASSQDPGLFYGYTF. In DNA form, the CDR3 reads TGTGCCAGCAGCCAAGATCCGGGCCTATTCTATGGCTACACCTTC. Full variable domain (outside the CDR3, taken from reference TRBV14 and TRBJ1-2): EAGVTQFPSHSVIEKGQTVTLRCDPISGHDNLYWYRRVMGKEIKFLLHFVKESKQDESGMPNNRFLAERTGGTYSTLKVQPAELEDSGVYFCASSQDPGLFYGYTFGSGTRLTVV.

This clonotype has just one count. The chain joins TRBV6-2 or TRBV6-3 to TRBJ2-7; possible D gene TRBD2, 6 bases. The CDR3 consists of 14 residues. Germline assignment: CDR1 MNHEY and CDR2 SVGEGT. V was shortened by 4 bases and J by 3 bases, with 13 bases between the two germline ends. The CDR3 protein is CASSFYGEDYEQYF. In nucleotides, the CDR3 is TGTGCCAGCAGTTTTTACGGGGAGGACTACGAGCAGTACTTC.

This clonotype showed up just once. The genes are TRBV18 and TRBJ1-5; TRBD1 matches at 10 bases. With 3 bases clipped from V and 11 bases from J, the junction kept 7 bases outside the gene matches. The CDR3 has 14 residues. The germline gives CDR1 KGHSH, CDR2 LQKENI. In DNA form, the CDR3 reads TGTGCCAGCTCACCCGGGACAGGGGAAGGGGCCCAGCATTTT. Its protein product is CASSPGTGEGAQHF.

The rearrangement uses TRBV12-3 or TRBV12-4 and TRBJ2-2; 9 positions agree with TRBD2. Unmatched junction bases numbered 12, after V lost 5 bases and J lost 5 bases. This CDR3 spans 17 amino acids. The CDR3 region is CASSPTAGTSMTGELFF. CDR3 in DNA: TGTGCCAGCAGTCCGACCGCCGGGACTAGCATGACCGGGGAGCTGTTTTTT.

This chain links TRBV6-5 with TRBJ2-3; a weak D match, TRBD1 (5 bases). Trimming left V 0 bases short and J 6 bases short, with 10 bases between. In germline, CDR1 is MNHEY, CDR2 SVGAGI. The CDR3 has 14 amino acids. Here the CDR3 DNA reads TGTGCCAGCAGTTACTCAGGCAGGGCCGATACGCAGTATTTT. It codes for CASSYSGRADTQYF.

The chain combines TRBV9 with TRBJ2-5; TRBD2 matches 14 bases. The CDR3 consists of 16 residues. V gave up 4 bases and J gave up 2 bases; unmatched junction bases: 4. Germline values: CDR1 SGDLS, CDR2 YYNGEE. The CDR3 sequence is CASSPGTSGRQETQYF. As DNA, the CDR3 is TGTGCCAGCAGCCCGGGGACTAGCGGGAGACAAGAGACCCAGTACTTC.

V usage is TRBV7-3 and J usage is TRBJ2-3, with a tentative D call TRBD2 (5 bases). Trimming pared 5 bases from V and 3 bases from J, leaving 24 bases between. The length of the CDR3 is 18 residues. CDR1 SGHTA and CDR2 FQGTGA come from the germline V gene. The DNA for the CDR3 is TGTGCCAGCAGCCCAACTCCCGGCAAGGGAGTTCGGACAGATACGCAGTATTTT. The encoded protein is CASSPTPGKGVRTDTQYF.

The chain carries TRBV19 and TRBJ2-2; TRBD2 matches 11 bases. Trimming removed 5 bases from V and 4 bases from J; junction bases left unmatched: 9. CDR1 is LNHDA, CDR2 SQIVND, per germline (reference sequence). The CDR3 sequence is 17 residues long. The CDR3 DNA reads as TGTGCCAGTAGTCCTCATAGCGGGGGGGCTGTCACCGGGGAGCTGTTTTTT. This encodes CASSPHSGGAVTGELFF.

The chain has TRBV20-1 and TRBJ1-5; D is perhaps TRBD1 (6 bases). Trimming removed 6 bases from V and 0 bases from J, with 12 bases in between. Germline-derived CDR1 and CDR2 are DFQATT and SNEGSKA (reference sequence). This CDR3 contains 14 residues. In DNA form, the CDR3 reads TGCAGTGCAGGGGGGGCGTATAGCAATCAGCCCCAGCATTTT. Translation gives CSAGGAYSNQPQHF.

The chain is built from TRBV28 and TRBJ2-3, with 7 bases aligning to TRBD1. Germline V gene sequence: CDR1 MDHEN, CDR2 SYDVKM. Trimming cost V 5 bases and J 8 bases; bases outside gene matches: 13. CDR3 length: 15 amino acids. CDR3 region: CASSPGTVQKVTQYF. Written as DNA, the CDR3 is TGTGCCAGCAGTCCAGGGACAGTCCAGAAGGTTACGCAGTATTTT.

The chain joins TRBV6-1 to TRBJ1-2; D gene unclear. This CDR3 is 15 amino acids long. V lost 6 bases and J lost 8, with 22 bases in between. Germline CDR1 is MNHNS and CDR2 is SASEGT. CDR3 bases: TGTGCCAGCAGGCGGTGGTTGGACTCGGCGGAGGGCTACACCTTC. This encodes CASRRWLDSAEGYTF.

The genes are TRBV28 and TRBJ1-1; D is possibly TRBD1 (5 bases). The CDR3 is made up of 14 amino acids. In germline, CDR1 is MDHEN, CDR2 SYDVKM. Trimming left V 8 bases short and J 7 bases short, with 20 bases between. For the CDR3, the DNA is TGTGCCAGCGGCGCAGGGCGCCTGAAATTTGAAGCTTTCTTT. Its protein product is CASGAGRLKFEAFF.

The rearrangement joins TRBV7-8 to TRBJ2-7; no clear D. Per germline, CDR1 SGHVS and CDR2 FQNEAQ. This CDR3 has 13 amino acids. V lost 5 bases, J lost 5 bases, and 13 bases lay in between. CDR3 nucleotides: TGTGCCAGCAGCCCGCGAGAGATAGACGAGCAGTACTTC. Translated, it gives CASSPREIDEQYF.

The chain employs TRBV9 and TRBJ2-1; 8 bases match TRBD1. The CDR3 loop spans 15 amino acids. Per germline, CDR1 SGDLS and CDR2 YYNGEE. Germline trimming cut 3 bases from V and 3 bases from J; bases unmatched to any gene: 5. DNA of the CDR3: TGTGCCAGCAGCGGGACAGGGTCTAGCTACAATGAGCAGTTCTTC. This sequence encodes CASSGTGSSYNEQFF.

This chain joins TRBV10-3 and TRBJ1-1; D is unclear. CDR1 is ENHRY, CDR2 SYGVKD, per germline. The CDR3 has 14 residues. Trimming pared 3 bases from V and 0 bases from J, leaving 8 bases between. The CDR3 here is CAISEPSMNTEAFF. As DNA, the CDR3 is TGTGCCATCAGTGAACCGTCTATGAACACTGAAGCTTTCTTT.

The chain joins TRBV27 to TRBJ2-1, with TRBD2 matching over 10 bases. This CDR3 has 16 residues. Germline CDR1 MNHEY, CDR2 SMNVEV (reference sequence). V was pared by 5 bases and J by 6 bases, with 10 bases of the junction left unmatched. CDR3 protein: CASSPWSGGAFNEQFF. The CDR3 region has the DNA TGTGCCAGCAGTCCCTGGAGCGGGGGGGCCTTCAATGAGCAGTTCTTC.

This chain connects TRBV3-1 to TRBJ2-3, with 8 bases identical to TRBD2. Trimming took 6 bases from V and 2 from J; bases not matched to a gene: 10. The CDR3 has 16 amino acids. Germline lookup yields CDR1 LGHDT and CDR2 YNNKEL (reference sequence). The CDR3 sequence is CASSSAGGPLTDTQYF. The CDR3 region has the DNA TGTGCCAGCAGTAGCGCGGGAGGACCTCTCACAGATACGCAGTATTTT.

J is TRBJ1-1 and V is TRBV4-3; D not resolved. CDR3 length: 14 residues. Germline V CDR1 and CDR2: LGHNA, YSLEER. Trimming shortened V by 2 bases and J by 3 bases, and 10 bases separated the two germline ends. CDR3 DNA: TGCGCCAGCAGCCAACTCGGGGATGACACTGAAGCTTTCTTT. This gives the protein CASSQLGDDTEAFF.

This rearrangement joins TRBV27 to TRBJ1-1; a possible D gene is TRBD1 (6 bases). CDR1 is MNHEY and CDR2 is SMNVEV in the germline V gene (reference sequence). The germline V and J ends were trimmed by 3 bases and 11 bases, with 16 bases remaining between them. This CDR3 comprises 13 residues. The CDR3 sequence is CASSFWGQEVAFF. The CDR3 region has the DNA TGTGCCAGCAGTTTCTGGGGGCAAGAGGTGGCTTTCTTT.

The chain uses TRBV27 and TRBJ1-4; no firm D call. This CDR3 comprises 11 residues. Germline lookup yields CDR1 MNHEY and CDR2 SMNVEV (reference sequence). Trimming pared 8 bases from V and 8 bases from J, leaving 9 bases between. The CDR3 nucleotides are TGTGCCAGCCCGTCCGAGGAAAAACTGTTTTTT. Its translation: CASPSEEKLFF.

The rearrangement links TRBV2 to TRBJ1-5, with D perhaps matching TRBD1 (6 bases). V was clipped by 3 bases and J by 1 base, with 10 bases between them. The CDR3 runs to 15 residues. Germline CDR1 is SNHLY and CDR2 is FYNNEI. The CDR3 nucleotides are TGTGCCAGCAGTGAGCGGACAGCAAGCAATCAGCCCCAGCATTTT. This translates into CASSERTASNQPQHF.

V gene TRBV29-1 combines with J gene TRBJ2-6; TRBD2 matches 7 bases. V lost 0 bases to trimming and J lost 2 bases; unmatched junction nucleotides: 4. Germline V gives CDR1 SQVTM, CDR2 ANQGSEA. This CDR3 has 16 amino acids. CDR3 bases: TGCAGCGTTGAAGATGCGGGAGCGGCTGGGGCCAACGTCCTGACTTTC. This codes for CSVEDAGAAGANVLTF.

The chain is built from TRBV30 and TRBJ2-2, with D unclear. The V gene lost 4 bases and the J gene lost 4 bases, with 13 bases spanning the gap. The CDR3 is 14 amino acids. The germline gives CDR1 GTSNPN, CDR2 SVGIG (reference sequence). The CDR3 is CAWTGPYLTGELFF. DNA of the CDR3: TGTGCCTGGACGGGTCCTTACCTCACCGGGGAGCTGTTTTTT.